Listed below are T cell receptor beta chains from one sample, sequenced in a study of cytomegalovirus exposure and HLA in healthy donors. Generated by immunoSEQ multiplex PCR, the TCRdb table keeps only in-frame clones and is missing some. The table lists a few hundred thousand clones, 60% to 85% of them singletons. Sequences were obtained from PBMCs. The receptors come from a man aged 35 to 55 in good health and CMV-seronegative. Each CDR3 is given with its conserved first and last residue. D genes are given only for firm matches. Part of the rows lack a size; the others show once, few, many or a class for expanded clones.

TRBJ1-5 | - | TRBV25-1 | - | CASSSTVSNQPQHF | TGTGCCAGCAGTTCGACAGTTAGCAATCAGCCCCAGCATTTT
TRBJ2-1 | TRBD2 | TRBV7-2 | - | CASSGLDSWQFF | TGTGCCAGCAGTGGACTAGATTCCTGGCAGTTCTTC
TRBJ2-2 | TRBD2 | TRBV19 | once | CASSMTSGTGELFF | TGTGCCAGTAGTATGACTAGCGGGACCGGGGAGCTGTTTTTT
TRBJ2-7 | TRBD2 | TRBV7-9 | - | CASSIGGTSGDEQYF | TGTGCCAGCAGCATTGGGGGGACTAGTGGGGACGAGCAGTACTTC
TRBJ2-3 | TRBD2 | TRBV6-5 | many | CASTGAGGTDTQYF | TGTGCCAGCACTGGGGCGGGAGGGACAGATACGCAGTATTTT
TRBJ2-7 | TRBD1 | TRBV19 | few | CASGSQGADEQYF | TGTGCCAGTGGAAGTCAGGGGGCCGACGAGCAGTACTTC
TRBJ2-5 | - | TRBV19 | - | CASSSQASQETQYF | TGTGCCAGTAGTAGTCAGGCCTCCCAAGAGACCCAGTACTTC
TRBJ2-7 | TRBD1 | TRBV19 | few | CASSAGTGGYEQYF | TGTGCCAGTAGTGCCGGGACAGGGGGTTACGAGCAGTACTTC
TRBJ1-2 | - | TRBV6-5 | - | CASSSDRYGYTF | TGTGCCAGCAGTTCGGACAGATATGGCTACACCTTC
TRBJ1-1 | - | TRBV14 | - | CASSQDFNPTEAFF | TGTGCCAGCAGCCAAGATTTTAATCCGACTGAAGCTTTCTTT
TRBJ2-7 | TRBD2 | TRBV7-8 | - | CASSSGGSGSSSYEQYF | TGTGCCAGCAGCTCCGGGGGTAGCGGGAGTTCGTCCTACGAGCAGTACTTC
TRBJ2-5 | TRBD2 | TRBV9 | - | CASSAWRASGRSQETQYF | TGTGCCAGCAGCGCGTGGCGGGCTAGCGGGAGGAGTCAAGAGACCCAGTACTTC
TRBJ2-1 | TRBD2 | TRBV5-1 | - | CASSWTGGDVNEQFF | TGCGCCAGCAGCTGGACGGGGGGGGACGTAAATGAGCAGTTCTTC
TRBJ1-2 | - | TRBV21-1 | - | CASSRGRGHSALPLYGYTF | TGTGCCAGCAGTCGCGGTAGGGGACACAGTGCCCTACCTCTCTATGGCTACACCTTC
TRBJ2-1 | TRBD2 | TRBV27 | - | CASSLKPAGGWNEQFF | TGTGCCAGCAGTTTAAAACCAGCGGGAGGGTGGAATGAGCAGTTCTTC
TRBJ2-3 | TRBD1 | TRBV13 | - | CASWDRVKDTQYF | TGTGCCAGCTGGGACAGGGTAAAGGATACGCAGTATTTT
TRBJ2-3 | TRBD2 | TRBV13 | - | CASSPSGTTDTQYF | TGCGCCAGCAGCCCTAGCGGGACCACGGATACGCAGTATTTT
TRBJ2-6 | TRBD1 | TRBV15 | - | CATRRPGTGGSGANVLTF | TGTGCCACCAGGAGACCCGGGACAGGGGGCTCTGGGGCCAACGTCCTGACTTTC
TRBJ2-4 | - | TRBV6-1 | - | CASREGWVAKNIQYF | TGTGCCAGCAGGGAGGGGTGGGTGGCCAAAAACATTCAGTACTTC
TRBJ2-3 | - | TRBV5-1 | - | CASSFLATSTDTQYF | TGCGCCAGCAGCTTCCTAGCGACTAGCACAGATACGCAGTATTTT
TRBJ2-5 | TRBD2 | TRBV9 | - | CASSVDSGGGETQYF | TGTGCCAGCAGCGTAGATAGCGGGGGTGGAGAGACCCAGTACTTC
TRBJ2-2 | TRBD2 | TRBV11-3 | - | CASSRGLAGEELFF | TGTGCCAGCAGCCGCGGACTAGCGGGGGAGGAGCTGTTTTTT
TRBJ2-3 | - | TRBV12-5 | once | CASGFSPLPTLLSTDTQYF | TGTGCTAGTGGTTTCTCCCCCCTCCCGACATTGCTTAGCACAGATACGCAGTATTTT
TRBJ1-2 | - | TRBV6-5 | - | CASSYEPGDPLYGYTF | TGTGCCAGCAGTTACGAGCCAGGGGATCCTCTCTATGGCTACACCTTC
TRBJ1-1 | - | TRBV6-1 | - | CASNQGYTEAFF | TGTGCCAGCAATCAGGGATACACTGAAGCTTTCTTT
TRBJ1-3 | - | TRBV9 | - | CASSPLLTLSGNTIYF | TGTGCCAGCAGCCCACTCTTGACACTCTCTGGAAACACCATATATTTT
TRBJ1-2 | - | TRBV27 | - | CASSRTPQGLYGYTF | TGTGCCAGCAGTCGAACCCCACAGGGCCTCTATGGCTACACCTTC
TRBJ1-2 | TRBD1 | TRBV19 | - | CASSIGGGHGYTF | TGTGCCAGTAGTATAGGAGGGGGCCATGGCTACACCTTC
TRBJ1-1 | TRBD1 | TRBV5-4 | few | CASRTTGQTEAFF | TGTGCCAGCAGGACGACAGGGCAGACTGAAGCTTTCTTT
TRBJ2-5 | TRBD2 | TRBV4-1 | few | CASSQGRRLGAGETQYF | TGCGCCAGCAGCCAAGGGCGGAGGCTAGGAGCGGGGGAGACCCAGTACTTC
TRBJ2-7 | TRBD1 | TRBV6-1 | - | CASSELGTALYGQYF | TGTGCCAGCAGTGAATTGGGGACAGCGTTATACGGGCAGTACTTC
TRBJ1-1 | TRBD1 | TRBV13 | once | CASSIPPGTGATEAFF | TGTGCCAGCAGCATCCCTCCCGGGACAGGGGCCACTGAAGCTTTCTTT
TRBJ1-1 | - | TRBV7-9 | - | CASSLRQANTEAFF | TGTGCCAGCAGCTTAAGGCAGGCCAACACTGAAGCTTTCTTT
TRBJ1-1 | - | TRBV4-1 | - | CASSQEGLLLNTEAFF | TGCGCCAGCAGCCAAGAGGGGCTTCTTCTGAACACTGAAGCTTTCTTT
TRBJ2-7 | TRBD1 | TRBV28 | - | CASSLATGGTYEQYF | TGTGCCAGCAGTTTAGCGACAGGGGGTACCTACGAGCAGTACTTC
TRBJ2-1 | - | TRBV12-5 | - | CASGSLTTASSYNEQFF | TGTGCTAGTGGTTCGCTGACTACGGCGAGCTCCTACAATGAGCAGTTCTTC
TRBJ2-7 | TRBD2 | TRBV28 | - | CVAGTSEPYEQYF | TGTGTGGCCGGGACTAGCGAACCCTACGAGCAGTACTTC
TRBJ2-1 | - | TRBV28 | - | CASAQQTYNEQFF | TGTGCCAGCGCCCAACAAACATACAATGAGCAGTTCTTC
TRBJ2-7 | TRBD2 | TRBV5-1 | - | CASSLDGGGYEQYF | TGCGCCAGCAGCTTGGATGGGGGGGGGTACGAGCAGTACTTC
TRBJ2-3 | TRBD1 | TRBV2 | - | CASSRDRADTQYF | TGTGCCAGCAGTAGGGACAGGGCGGATACGCAGTATTTT
TRBJ2-7 | - | TRBV28 | - | CASSDPGLGYEQYF | TGTGCCAGCAGTGACCCGGGACTCGGCTACGAGCAGTACTTC
TRBJ1-4 | - | TRBV28 | - | CASSLVAGYNEKLFF | TGTGCCAGCAGTTTAGTGGCGGGGTATAATGAAAAACTGTTTTTT